The next 17 T cell receptor beta chains were all read from a single sample in a study of early stage breast cancer tumors. TCRdb keeps only in-frame clones here, not all; method: immunoSEQ multiplex PCR. The sample consists of about 5,000 clones, almost 65% of them appearing once. Sequenced: breast tumor tissue. The receptors shown here come from a person between 50 and 60 years old with breast cancer.

This clone was seen a handful of times. The chain carries TRBV28 and TRBJ2-5; the match to TRBD2 covers 7 bases. Germline-derived CDR1 and CDR2 are MDHEN and SYDVKM. This CDR3 comprises 13 residues. V shed 7 bases and J 2 bases; nucleotides not matched to a gene: 4. The CDR3 here is CASIPGGQETQYF. CDR3 DNA: TGTGCCAGCATTCCCGGGGGGCAAGAGACCCAGTACTTC.

This clone was observed a few times. The chain combines TRBV4-3 with TRBJ1-5; D unresolved. This CDR3 contains 15 residues. Germline V gene data show CDR1 as LGHNA and CDR2 as YSLEER. Between the trimmed V and J ends, which lost 0 bases and 1 base, there was a span of 7 bases. CDR3 sequence: CASSQDLWSNQPQHF. DNA for the CDR3: TGCGCCAGCAGCCAAGATCTGTGGAGCAATCAGCCCCAGCATTTT.

J is TRBJ1-2 and V is TRBV6-5; TRBD1 matches 7 bases. Trimming cost V 4 bases and J 4 bases; bases outside gene matches: 12. This CDR3 is built from 16 residues. The germline V gene has CDR1 MNHEY and CDR2 SVGAGI. The CDR3: CASSSPPGTEAYGYTF. The CDR3 nucleotides read TGTGCCAGCAGTTCCCCCCCCGGGACAGAGGCCTATGGCTACACCTTC.

The chain recombines TRBV6-5 with TRBJ2-6; D not certain. The CDR3 consists of 15 residues. CDR1 and CDR2 (germline): MNHEY, SVGAGI. V gave up 6 bases and J gave up 0 bases, with 9 bases separating them. The CDR3 loop reads CASSPWVSGANVLTF. CDR3 nucleotide sequence: TGTGCCAGCAGCCCCTGGGTCTCTGGGGCCAACGTCCTGACTTTC.

The rearrangement joins TRBV5-5 to TRBJ2-5, with D possibly matching TRBD1 (6 bases). Trimming removed 4 bases at V and 1 base at J, with 14 bases between. CDR1 is SGHKS, CDR2 YYEKEE, per germline (reference sequence). This CDR3 has 15 residues. CDR3 nucleotides: TGTGCCAGCAGCACAACCTACAGGGTCCAAGAGACCCAGTACTTC. This encodes CASSTTYRVQETQYF.

This chain links TRBV28 with TRBJ1-2, with TRBD1 identical over 9 bases. This CDR3 spans 16 amino acids. CDR1 and CDR2 from the germline V gene are MDHEN and SYDVKM. V shed 5 bases, J shed 4 bases, and the junction held 11 bases outside the gene matches. The CDR3 protein is CASSPGTGYFGYGYTF. DNA of the CDR3: TGTGCCAGCAGTCCCGGGACAGGGTACTTTGGCTATGGCTACACCTTC.

The chain employs TRBV14 and TRBJ1-2, with D perhaps TRBD1 (5 bases). Trimming took 3 bases from V and 2 from J, leaving 16 bases between them. Germline values: CDR1 SGHDN, CDR2 FVKESK. The CDR3 is 16 amino acids. The chain's CDR3 is CASSHPVGQANYGYTF. The CDR3 DNA follows: TGTGCCAGCAGCCACCCCGTGGGGCAGGCCAACTATGGCTACACCTTC.

The V call is TRBV9, the J call TRBJ2-1; possibly TRBD1 or TRBD2 for D (5 bases each). Trimming removed 1 base at V and 4 bases at J, with 6 bases between. The CDR3 spans 13 residues. Germline values: CDR1 SGDLS, CDR2 YYNGEE. Here the CDR3 reads CASSVWGYNEQFF. CDR3 nucleotide sequence: TGTGCCAGCAGCGTATGGGGGTACAATGAGCAGTTCTTC.

The V gene is TRBV2, the J gene TRBJ1-1; 7 nucleotides agree with TRBD1. This CDR3 has 14 residues. The trim removed 8 bases at V and 0 bases at J, leaving 6 bases unmatched. Germline loops: CDR1 SNHLY, CDR2 FYNNEI. CDR3 nucleotides: TGTGCCAGCGGGCCAGGGGGTATGAACACTGAAGCTTTCTTT. This sequence encodes CASGPGGMNTEAFF.

V is TRBV10-1 and J is TRBJ2-7; 9 nucleotides match TRBD2. The CDR3 has 17 amino acids. J lost 7 bases, V lost 0 bases, and 13 bases had no gene match. Germline lookup yields CDR1 WNHNN and CDR2 SYGVQD (reference sequence). CDR3 in DNA: TGCGCCAGCAGTGAGTCGCGGGGGGGACACGAGGAACCGGAGCAGTACTTC. This codes for CASSESRGGHEEPEQYF.

The chain joins TRBV5-5 to TRBJ1-2; D might be TRBD1 (6 bases). Germline V CDR1 and CDR2: SGHKS, YYEKEE (reference sequence). CDR3 length: 14 amino acids. V was cut by 2 bases and J by 6 bases, with 14 bases left in between. The CDR3 is CASSFGGLGHGYTF. The CDR3 bases are TGTGCCAGCAGCTTCGGGGGCCTCGGGCATGGCTACACCTTC. The variable domain in full, with the rest retrieved from reference TRBV5-5 and TRBJ1-2, is DAGVTQSPTHLIKTRGQQVTLRCSPISGHKSVSWYQQVLGQGPQFIFQYYEKEERGRGNFPDRFSARQFPNYSSELNVNALLLGDSALYLCASSFGGLGHGYTFGSGTRLTVV.

As regards this clone: Compared with germline, one end of the junction differs, possibly owing to a read error. The chain uses TRBV9 and TRBJ1-1; D is undetermined. The length of the CDR3 is 15 residues. Germline V CDR1 and CDR2: SGDLS, YYNGEE. The CDR3 sequence: CASSALGIEGTETFF. The DNA of the CDR3 is TGTGCCAGCAGCGCCCTTGGAATCGAAGGCACTGAAACTTTCTTT.

The V call is TRBV6-1, the J call TRBJ1-2; 7 bases are shared with TRBD1. This CDR3 is built from 13 residues. J gave up 7 bases and V 1 base, and 3 bases lay outside the gene matches. Per the germline V gene, CDR1 is MNHNS and CDR2 is SASEGT. CDR3 sequence (DNA): TGTGCCAGCAGTGAAGGGGCAGGGGGTGGCTACACCTTC. Protein: CASSEGAGGGYTF.

This chain links TRBV18 with TRBJ1-2, with D unresolved. CDR1 is KGHSH, CDR2 LQKENI, per germline. V lost 4 bases and J 2 bases, leaving 8 bases between the germline ends. The CDR3 has 13 amino acids. As DNA, the CDR3 is TGTGCCAGCTCACGGACGGAGAACTATGGCTACACCTTC. Protein product: CASSRTENYGYTF.

The genes are TRBV6-1 and TRBJ2-1, with 7 bases that match TRBD1. The CDR3 is made up of 15 amino acids. The junction had 12 bases not matched to a gene; V was cut back by 5 bases and J by 8 bases. Germline V CDR1 and CDR2: MNHNS, SASEGT. CDR3 DNA: TGTGCCAGCAGTCACCGACAGGGCAATTCTCATGAGCAGTTCTTC. This translates into CASSHRQGNSHEQFF.

This clone is medium-sized (0.01 to 0.1%) within its sample. The chain couples TRBV27 to TRBJ2-2, with D unresolved. V lost 4 bases, J lost 3 bases, and 12 bases lay in between. Germline CDR1 and CDR2: MNHEY and SMNVEV (reference sequence). The CDR3 contains 15 residues. In DNA form, the CDR3 reads TGTGCCAGCAGTTACTCAGACTTGTACACCGGGGAGCTGTTTTTT. Translating gives CASSYSDLYTGELFF.

This rearrangement joins TRBV7-8 to TRBJ2-5, with TRBD2 matching over 7 bases. Looked up from germline, CDR1 is SGHVS and CDR2 is FQNEAQ. The junction had 11 bases not matched to a gene; V was cut back by 5 bases and J by 5 bases. The CDR3 totals 15 residues. The CDR3 nucleotides read TGTGCCAGCAGCAACCCCCTCACTAGCGCGGAGACCCAGTACTTC. Translation: CASSNPLTSAETQYF.